Listed below are T cell receptor beta chains from one sample, sequenced in a study of cytomegalovirus exposure and HLA in healthy donors. TCRdb's table, derived via immunoSEQ multiplex PCR, lists solely in-frame clones and lacks some. The top ten clones hold 1.5% to 2% of a sample with 95,000 to 100,000 clones, about 70% of them seen once. The source material was PBMCs. The origin of the receptors is a middle-aged woman in good health and CMV-seronegative. The CDR3 runs from the conserved cysteine through the conserved F or W. A D gene is named only where the DNA matches it firmly. Not every row has a clone size; where given, it reads once, few, many or a size class.

CDR3 | DNA | J | D | V | size
CASSPTGLAGGTDTQYF | TGTGCCAGCAGCCCGACGGGACTAGCGGGGGGGACAGATACGCAGTATTTT | TRBJ2-3 | TRBD2 | TRBV7-3 | few
CASSPNRGRKDTQYF | TGTGCCAGCAGCCCAAACAGGGGGCGGAAAGATACGCAGTATTTT | TRBJ2-3 | TRBD1 | TRBV7-9 | -
CASGQGYYGYTF | TGTGCCAGCGGACAGGGCTACTATGGCTACACCTTC | TRBJ1-2 | TRBD1 | TRBV9 | few
CASSPTRNEKLFF | TGTGCCAGCAGCCCAACCCGGAATGAAAAACTGTTTTTT | TRBJ1-4 | - | TRBV7-9 | few
CAWSPTGVHEQYF | TGTGCCTGGAGTCCCACAGGGGTGCACGAGCAGTACTTC | TRBJ2-7 | TRBD1 | TRBV30 | -
CASSFSSVTSYNEQFF | TGTGCCAGCAGTTTCTCTAGCGTGACATCCTACAATGAGCAGTTCTTC | TRBJ2-1 | - | TRBV6-6 | -
CASSRAVGSDTQYF | TGTGCCAGCAGTCGTGCGGTTGGGTCAGATACGCAGTATTTT | TRBJ2-3 | - | TRBV7-2 | once
CASSLDPRQGRGNTIYF | TGTGCCAGCAGCTTGGACCCCCGACAGGGACGAGGAAACACCATATATTTT | TRBJ1-3 | TRBD1 | TRBV5-5 | -
CSSSPSANEQFF | TGTTCCAGCAGCCCCTCAGCGAATGAGCAGTTCTTC | TRBJ2-1 | - | TRBV7-9 | few
CASSFRQGTDTQYF | TGTGCCAGCAGCTTTAGACAGGGCACAGATACGCAGTATTTT | TRBJ2-3 | - | TRBV11-2 | -
CASSLSGVPDTQYF | TGCGCCAGCAGCTTGTCGGGGGTCCCAGATACGCAGTATTTT | TRBJ2-3 | - | TRBV5-1 | few
CASSLGLRDLVGYTF | TGTGCCAGCAGCTTAGGGCTGAGGGACTTGGTTGGCTACACCTTC | TRBJ1-2 | - | TRBV7-8 | -
CASSQIGTGTEAFF | TGTGCCAGCAGTCAAATCGGGACAGGCACTGAAGCTTTCTTT | TRBJ1-1 | TRBD1 | TRBV28 | -
CASSLGEEPASYEQYF | TGCGCCAGCAGCTTGGGGGAGGAGCCCGCGTCCTACGAGCAGTACTTC | TRBJ2-7 | - | TRBV5-1 | few
CASSVQGLAGSSYEQYF | TGTGCCAGCAGCGTACAAGGACTAGCGGGGTCCTCCTACGAGCAGTACTTC | TRBJ2-7 | TRBD2 | TRBV7-2 | -
CASSQDVPGQPYEQYF | TGCGCCAGCAGCCAAGATGTCCCCGGACAGCCCTACGAGCAGTACTTC | TRBJ2-7 | - | TRBV4-3 | -
CASSLIGPGGLAGKEQFF | TGTGCCAGCAGTTTAATTGGGCCCGGGGGACTAGCGGGAAAAGAGCAGTTCTTC | TRBJ2-1 | TRBD2 | TRBV27 | -
CASSVGDMNNEQFF | TGTGCCAGCAGCGTAGGGGACATGAACAATGAGCAGTTCTTC | TRBJ2-1 | - | TRBV9 | -
CASSSPSGSAETQYF | TGTGCCAGTAGTAGTCCTAGCGGGAGCGCAGAGACCCAGTACTTC | TRBJ2-5 | TRBD2 | TRBV19 | -
CASSQDRGVYGYTF | TGCGCCAGCAGCCAGGACAGGGGCGTCTATGGCTACACCTTC | TRBJ1-2 | TRBD1 | TRBV4-1 | -
CASSQGGQGGGYGYTF | TGTGCCAGCAGCCAAGGTGGACAGGGGGGAGGCTATGGCTACACCTTC | TRBJ1-2 | TRBD1 | TRBV4-2 | -
CASSLPGGRGSPLHF | TGTGCCAGCAGCTTACCGGGGGGCAGAGGCTCACCCCTCCACTTT | TRBJ1-6 | - | TRBV11-3 | -
CASSVGPSTNQETQYF | TGTGCCAGCAGCGTAGGGCCTAGCACCAACCAAGAGACCCAGTACTTC | TRBJ2-5 | - | TRBV9 | -
CAWNTGRTEAFF | TGTGCCTGGAATACAGGGCGCACTGAAGCTTTCTTT | TRBJ1-1 | - | TRBV30 | -
CASSPDIGEQYF | TGTGCCAGCAGTCCTGACATCGGCGAGCAGTACTTC | TRBJ2-7 | - | TRBV28 | -
CASSLAKGGNYGYTF | TGTGCCAGCAGCTTAGCGAAAGGAGGTAACTATGGCTACACCTTC | TRBJ1-2 | - | TRBV11-1 | -
CASSIEGSSGNTIYF | TGTGCCAGTAGTATAGAGGGGAGCTCTGGAAACACCATATATTTT | TRBJ1-3 | - | TRBV19 | -
CAWRARGTAGNTIYF | TGTGCCTGGAGGGCCAGGGGGACGGCTGGAAACACCATATATTTT | TRBJ1-3 | TRBD1 | TRBV30 | -
CASSPKASGVSTDTQYF | TGTGCCAGTAGTCCCAAGGCTAGCGGGGTTAGCACAGATACGCAGTATTTT | TRBJ2-3 | TRBD2 | TRBV19 | -
CASSPTRDSHLAKNIQYF | TGTGCCAGCAGCCCCACACGGGACAGCCATTTAGCCAAAAACATTCAGTACTTC | TRBJ2-4 | TRBD1 | TRBV7-9 | once
CASSQGSGGVQETQYF | TGCGCCAGCAGCCAAGGCAGCGGGGGGGTCCAAGAGACCCAGTACTTC | TRBJ2-5 | TRBD2 | TRBV4-1 | -
CASSLVGSVTSPYEQYF | TGTGCCAGCAGCTTAGTTGGTTCCGTGACTTCCCCCTACGAGCAGTACTTC | TRBJ2-7 | - | TRBV7-2 | -
CASKGLATNEKLFF | TGTGCCTCAAAGGGGCTTGCAACTAATGAAAAACTGTTTTTT | TRBJ1-4 | - | TRBV19 | -
CASRTGGGGQFF | TGTGCCAGCAGGACAGGTGGGGGGGGGCAGTTCTTC | TRBJ2-1 | - | TRBV6-5 | -
CASTIRGDQPQHF | TGTGCCAGCACCATCAGGGGAGACCAGCCCCAGCATTTT | TRBJ1-5 | - | TRBV7-8 | -
CSARGTDTQYF | TGCAGTGCCCGGGGCACAGATACGCAGTATTTT | TRBJ2-3 | - | TRBV20-1 | once
CASITRTSTGELFF | TGCGCCAGCATCACTAGAACGAGCACCGGGGAGCTGTTTTTT | TRBJ2-2 | - | TRBV10-2 | -
CAISEDRTSGRRGEQFF | TGTGCCATCAGTGAAGACCGGACTAGCGGGAGGCGAGGGGAGCAGTTCTTC | TRBJ2-1 | TRBD2 | TRBV2 | -
CASSVGGQGPVMSEKLFF | TGTGCCAGCAGCGTAGGAGGACAGGGGCCGGTGATGAGCGAAAAACTGTTTTTT | TRBJ1-4 | TRBD1 | TRBV9 | -
CSVPRRGGYTF | TGCAGCGTACCTCGGCGGGGTGGCTACACCTTC | TRBJ1-2 | - | TRBV29-1 | -